The clone carrying this T cell receptor (beta chain) was recorded at least ten times. The antigen remains undetermined. The sample is drawn from a study of neurological immune-mediated disorders. J was trimmed by 1 base and V by 2 bases; bases with no gene match: 2. The CDR3 consists of 16 residues. TCRdb independently ran MiXCR on the 5' RACE reads; one entry per CDR3 protein. The sample lists 70,000 or so distinct CDR3 sequences; approximately 3.4% were seen once. Findings and limits, study-wide: None of the CDR3 amino acid sequences of expanded clones recurred across subjects, suggesting private repertoires in all groups.

The chain joins TRBV12-3 or TRBV12-4 to TRBJ2-1; 10 bases fit TRBD2. This clonotype originated in a woman aged 50 to 60 with multiple sclerosis. Sequenced sample: PBMCs. The CDR3 bases are TGTGCCAGCAGTTTACTAGCGGGAGTGTCCTACAATGAGCAGTTCTTC. Its translation is CASSLLAGVSYNEQFF.